These T cell receptor beta chains were read from a single sample in a study of T cells in Graves' hyperthyroidism and ophthalmopathy. Each CDR3 protein gets one entry after TCRdb re-called the multiplex PCR reads with MiXCR. Of 700,000 or so distinct CDR3 sequences listed, roughly 15% are singletons. The sample consisted of blood. These receptor sequences come from a man aged 18 to 30 with Graves' hyperthyroidism. Each CDR3 is given without its conserved first and last residue. Clone size is not always given. Where it is, it says once, few, many or a class for expanded clones.

v_call	j_call	clone_size	cdr3_aa
TRBV18	TRBJ1-2	many	ASSPDARGVNYGYT
TRBV20-1	TRBJ2-5	many	SARDVLEGTQY
TRBV27	TRBJ2-7	few	ASSPGGSGYEQY
TRBV12-3/TRBV12-4	TRBJ2-2	few	ASSFVRALNTGELF
TRBV12-3/TRBV12-4	TRBJ2-7	many	ASSFSTYEQY
TRBV28	TRBJ2-7	.	ASSFLVGEQY
TRBV20-1	TRBJ2-7	many	SASPGQRRYEQY
TRBV7-3	TRBJ2-1	many	ASSLGPSGYNEQF
TRBV2	TRBJ2-3	few	ASMGDRGTDTQY
TRBV28	TRBJ2-1	many	ASKRAGYNEQF
TRBV5-6	TRBJ2-1	few	ASSGAGVDNEQF
TRBV11-2	TRBJ1-5	.	ASSVGTSGQPQH
TRBV20-1	TRBJ1-2	.	RPTGQSNYGYT
TRBV29-1	TRBJ2-1	once	SVEDDRGGDEQF
TRBV7-9	TRBJ2-3	.	ASSNPSGIKDTQY
TRBV7-9	TRBJ2-7	.	ASSPGQGVHYEQY
TRBV7-9	TRBJ2-5	.	ASSETSGRVPQY
TRBV29-1	TRBJ2-5	many	SGLRDPRVETQY
TRBV6-2/TRBV6-3	TRBJ2-3	.	DSRPTGVAERSTDTQY
TRBV30	TRBJ1-5	many	AWSVGAGANQPQH